This TCR beta chain comes out of a study of T cell responses to AZD1222 COVID-19 vaccine. Produced via immunoSEQ multiplex PCR; TCRdb's table is partial and in-frame only. The sample holds 120,000 to 150,000 clones; around 84% are singletons and the top ten take approximately 5.4%. The sequence was obtained from an adult who received the AZD1222 COVID-19 vaccine. Sequencing used peripheral blood, obtained 28 days after the second AZD1222 dose.

The CDR3 nucleotides read TGCGCCAGCAGCGGGGGTAGCGGGAGGGCGAACACCGGGGAGCTGTTTTTT. It encodes CASSGGSGRANTGELFF. The genes are TRBV4-1 and TRBJ2-2, with 11 nucleotides matching TRBD2. Per germline, CDR1 MGHRA and CDR2 YSYEKL. The length of the CDR3 is 17 residues. The V and J ends lost 5 bases and 0 bases, in that order; junction bases with no gene match: 5.